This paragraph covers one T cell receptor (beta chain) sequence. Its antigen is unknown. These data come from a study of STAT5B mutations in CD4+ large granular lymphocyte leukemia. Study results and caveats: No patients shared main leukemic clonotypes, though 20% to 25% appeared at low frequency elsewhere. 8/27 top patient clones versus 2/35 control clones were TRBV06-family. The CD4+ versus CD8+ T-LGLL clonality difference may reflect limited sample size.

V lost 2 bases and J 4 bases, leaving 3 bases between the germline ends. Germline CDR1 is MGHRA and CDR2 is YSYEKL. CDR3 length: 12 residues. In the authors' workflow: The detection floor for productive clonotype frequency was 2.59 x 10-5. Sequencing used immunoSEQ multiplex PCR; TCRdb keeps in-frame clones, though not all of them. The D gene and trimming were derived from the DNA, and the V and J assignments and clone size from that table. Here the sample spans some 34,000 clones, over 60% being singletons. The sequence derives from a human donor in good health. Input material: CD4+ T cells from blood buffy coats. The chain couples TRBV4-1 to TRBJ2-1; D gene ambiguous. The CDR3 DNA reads TGCGCCAGCAGCCAACTGTACAATGAGCAGTTCTTC. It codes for CASSQLYNEQFF.